The sequence of this T cell receptor (beta chain) was determined in a study of T cells in Graves' hyperthyroidism and ophthalmopathy. The study's findings and limits: Blood also showed most of the thyroid clonotypes that were expanded above 0.001.

For ophthalmopathy patients, the Clinical Activity Score was at least 3 and the NOSPECS grade at least 4; duration was under 3 months. Diagnostic assessment was based on clinical symptoms, serum thyroxine and TRAb, thyroid ultrasound and orbital computed tomography. Looked up from germline, CDR1 is MDHEN and CDR2 is SYDVKM. The CDR3 loop spans 12 amino acids. The J segment lost 10 bases and the V segment lost 9 bases, leaving 9 bases of the junction unmatched. This clonotype was seen repeatedly, ten times or more. Its antigen remains unknown. Amplified regions were TCR beta CDR3 sequences from RNA transcripts. The HTBI primer set served for first-round RT-PCR of the TCR CDR3. TCRdb ran MiXCR on the multiplex PCR reads and lists one entry per CDR3 protein. The repertoire holds hundreds of thousands of distinct CDR3 sequences, with more than 15% as singletons.

The source is a woman between 35 and 50 years old with Graves' ophthalmopathy. Specimen: blood. The chain has TRBV28 and TRBJ1-1; 9 bases agree with TRBD1. Written as DNA, the CDR3 is TGTGCCAGTAAAGGGACAGGGACTCGAGCTTTCTTT. It specifies CASKGTGTRAFF.